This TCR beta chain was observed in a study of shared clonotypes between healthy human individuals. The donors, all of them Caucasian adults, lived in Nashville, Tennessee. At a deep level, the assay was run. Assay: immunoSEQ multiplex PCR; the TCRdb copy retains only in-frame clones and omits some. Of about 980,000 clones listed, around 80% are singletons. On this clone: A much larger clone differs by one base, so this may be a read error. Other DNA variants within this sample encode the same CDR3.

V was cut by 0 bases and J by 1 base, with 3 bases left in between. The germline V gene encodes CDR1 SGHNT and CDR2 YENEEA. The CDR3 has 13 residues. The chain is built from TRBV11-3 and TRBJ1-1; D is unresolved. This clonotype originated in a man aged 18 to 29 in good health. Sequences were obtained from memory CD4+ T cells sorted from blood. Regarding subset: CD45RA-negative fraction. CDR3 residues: CASSLEENTEAFF. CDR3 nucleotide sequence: TGTGCCAGCAGCTTAGAAGAGAACACTGAAGCTTTCTTT. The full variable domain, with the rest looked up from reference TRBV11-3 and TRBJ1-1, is EAGVVQSPRYKIIEKKQPVAFWCNPISGHNTLYWYLQNLGQGPELLIRYENEEAVDDSQLPKDRFSAERLKGVDSTLKIQPAELGDSAVYLCASSLEENTEAFFGQGTRLTVV.